Below, one TCR beta chain is given with its context. Its antigen remains unknown. This entry belongs to a study of T cell responses to AZD1222 COVID-19 vaccine. About the research overall: Some second doses came at about 4 weeks and others at about 12 weeks; these were pooled.

Assay used: immunoSEQ multiplex PCR; TCRdb lists only in-frame clones, some missing. This table has 180,000 or so clones, 70% to 90% appearing once. Study-level findings and limits: Recipients of two AZD1222 doses showed rising Spike-specific TCR breadth and depth. Only six people who got AZD1222 tested seropositive at baseline. Spike-wide coverage was observed for vaccine-associated CD4 TCRs, with dominant responses at 160-218 and 743-854.

V lost 3 bases and J lost 12, with 18 bases in between. Germline lookup yields CDR1 LGHDT and CDR2 YNNKEL (reference sequence). CDR3 size: 14 residues. The rearrangement uses TRBV3-1 (or the pseudogene TRBV3-2) and TRBJ2-1; D not resolved. This clonotype was obtained from an adult in good health. The sample here was peripheral blood, taken on day 0 of AZD1222 vaccination. The CDR3 DNA reads TGTGCCAGCAGCCAGGACCTATCCACAGAGGCGCAGTTCTTC. It encodes CASSQDLSTEAQFF.